This TCR beta chain was captured by sequencing in a study of CD8+ T cells in alopecia areata (dated by TCRdb to 2017 to 2018). General notes on the study: The treated patients, all with moderate-to-severe alopecia areata, were enrolled in an open-label pilot trial of oral tofacitinib given at 5 to 10 mg twice daily. Tofacitinib-treated patients had biopsies at baseline and at 4 and 24 weeks of treatment, with a later scalp biopsy in several patients. For the treated patients, the SALT score, which quantifies what percentage of scalp surface area is affected, served as the measure of disease severity. TCRbeta CDR3 regions were amplified by immunoSEQ multiplex PCR with 35 Vbeta forward and 13 Jbeta reverse primers. Scalp clonality was compared among normal scalp (n=4), patchy alopecia areata scalp (n=8), and alopecia totalis/universalis scalp (n=8). High-throughput TCRbeta sequencing was used to examine T cell clonal expansion in alopecia areata in both the C3H/HeJ mouse model and human patients. In humans, TCRbeta sequencing was performed on scalp tissue and on sorted CD4+ and CD8+ peripheral blood T cells from healthy controls and from patients with patchy or totalis/universalis alopecia areata. RNA came from the PAXgene miRNA kit for fixed scalp, the miRNeasy kit for PBMCs, and the RNeasy kit for mouse skin. Patients received tofacitinib for 6 to 18 months and were then followed off drug for 6 months to check for delayed response and recurrence. The research as a whole found: Compared with normal scalp, lesional scalp, particularly in alopecia totalis/universalis, had higher clonality and more expanded CD8+ clones, which suggests antigenic drive. Because the treated cohort was small and had only one nonresponder, larger studies are needed to examine links between baseline CD8+ expansion and response. Unlike mouse skin, where gammadelta T cells dominate, normal human skin contains resident alphabeta T cells that get sequenced too, which complicates analysis of the scalp TCR repertoire. During tofacitinib treatment, many expanded lesional clones remained in scalp and blood, and this persistence may partly explain relapse after treatment is stopped. Compared with mice, TCR sequences shared between patients were less clear, possibly partly because of HLA diversity across the patient population. Scalp clonality and the number of expanded CD8+ clones among the top 100 scalp clones were significantly decreased by tofacitinib.

Library construction relied on the immunoSEQ multiplex PCR assay. For TCR sequencing, RNA was extracted from every sample and reverse transcribed into cDNA to serve as template. First-strand cDNA was synthesized with SuperScript III using a 2:1 mix of oligo-dT and random hexamers. Amplification bias was assessed with a synthetic immune receptor repertoire, and residual bias was removed computationally. For the original study's pipeline: After raw reads were preprocessed to remove errors, the CDR3 was defined following IMGT conventions as running from the conserved cysteine to phenylalanine. To get clonality, Shannon entropy was normalized by log2 of the number of productive unique TCRs and the result was subtracted from 1. Whether scalp clones were CD4 or CD8 was inferred by matching scalp TCRbeta sequences against CD4 and CD8 repertoires sorted from blood. Imported from immuneACCESS, the table was reduced by TCRdb to in-frame sequences with V and J called. These copies leave out some clones; in studies compared against another copy, an unresolved V gene accounts for under half, and the cause of the remainder is not known. V and J calls plus clone size are reproduced from that table; the DNA served to infer D and trimming. For this sample there are 110,000 to 150,000 clones; around 82% appear just once. In total, the top ten clones hold more than 20% of the sample.

The CDR3, cysteine through phenylalanine, is 13 amino acids long. The DNA shown is the 39-base CDR3, in frame from base 1. Relative to germline, V is 8 bases shorter and J is 4 bases shorter, with 14 bases between their ends. For CDR1 and CDR2, the germline V gene lists SQVTM and ANQGSEA. This clone has more than one count but fewer than ten. Its binding antigen is unknown. Base qualities are not recorded, but no much larger clone differs from it by a single base. The label giving this sample's time point can be read as: around 29 days on oral tofacitinib. This sample's treatment or condition label indicates: oral pan-JAK inhibitor, 5-10 mg twice daily. Lesional scalp punch biopsies and peripheral blood were obtained from alopecia areata patients. PBMCs were separated by density centrifugation and stained for CD3, CD4 and CD8, after which CD4+ and CD8+ T cells were sorted on a FACSAria.

The chain is made from TRBV29-1 and TRBJ2-2; no D gene can be assigned with confidence. Here the sequenced sample was CD8+ T cells sorted from blood, taken at week 4, from a patient treated with tofacitinib. The source is a human donor with alopecia areata. The DNA sequence is as follows: TGCAGCTCGACATCACCGAGCACCGGGGAGCTGTTTTTT. Its translation reads: CSSTSPSTGELFF.